This record covers a single T cell receptor beta chain. Its antigen is currently unknown. The CDR3 contains 14 residues. V was trimmed by 5 bases and J by 1 base, leaving 9 bases between them. CDR1 is SGHDT, CDR2 YYEEEE, per germline. The repertoire was sequenced with immunoSEQ multiplex PCR; TCRdb's copy has only in-frame clones and lacks some. This table has about 72,000 clones, about four fifths appearing once. This sample is drawn from a study of radiotherapy plus CTLA-4 blockade in lung cancer. Whole-study results and caveats: TCR clones of tumor origin grew in blood after radiotherapy plus ipilimumab. Reports identified early blood T cell clone dynamics, with interferon-beta, as the best response predictor.

Patients in the study, people with chemo-refractory metastatic non-small-cell lung cancer, received focal radiation plus ipilimumab CTLA-4 blockade. The rearrangement uses TRBV5-6 and TRBJ2-2; D is possibly TRBD1 (6 bases). The sequencing used peripheral blood, collected from a patient treated with radiotherapy plus ipilimumab. The clonotype originates from a human donor with non-small cell lung cancer who had a partial response to radiotherapy plus ipilimumab. The CDR3: CASSRTVNTGELFF. The CDR3 DNA sequence: TGTGCCAGCAGTAGGACAGTGAACACCGGGGAGCTGTTTTTT.